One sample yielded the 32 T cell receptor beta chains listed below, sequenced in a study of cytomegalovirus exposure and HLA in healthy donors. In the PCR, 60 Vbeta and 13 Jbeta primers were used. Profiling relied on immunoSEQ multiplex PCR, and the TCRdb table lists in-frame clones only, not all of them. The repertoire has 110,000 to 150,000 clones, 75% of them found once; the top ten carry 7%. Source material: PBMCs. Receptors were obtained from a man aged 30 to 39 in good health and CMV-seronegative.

CDR3 protein: CASSPGTELNQPQHF. The CDR3 DNA is TGCGCCAGCAGCCCGGGGACAGAGCTGAATCAGCCCCAGCATTTT. The chain carries TRBV5-1 and TRBJ1-5; TRBD1 aligns across 7 bases. Unmatched junction bases numbered 8, after V lost 4 bases and J lost 4 bases. Germline CDR1 and CDR2: SGHRS and YFSETQ. The CDR3 length is 15 residues.

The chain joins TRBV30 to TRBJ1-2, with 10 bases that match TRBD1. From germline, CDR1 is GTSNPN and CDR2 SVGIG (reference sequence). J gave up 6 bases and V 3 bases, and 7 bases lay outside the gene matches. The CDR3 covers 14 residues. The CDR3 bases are TGTGCCTGGAGCGTGCACGGGACAGGGGATGGCTACACCTTC. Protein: CAWSVHGTGDGYTF.

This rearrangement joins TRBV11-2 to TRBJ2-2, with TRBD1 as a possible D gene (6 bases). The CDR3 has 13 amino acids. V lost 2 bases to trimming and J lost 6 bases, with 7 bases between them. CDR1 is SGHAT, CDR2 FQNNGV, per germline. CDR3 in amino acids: CASSLTGSGELFF. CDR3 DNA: TGTGCCAGCAGCTTAACAGGGTCCGGGGAGCTGTTTTTT.

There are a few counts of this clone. The CDR3 region is CATSRINIAGGRTDTQYF. The DNA of the CDR3 is TGTGCCACCAGCAGGATCAATATAGCGGGAGGACGAACAGATACGCAGTATTTT. This chain joins TRBV15 and TRBJ2-3, with TRBD2 identical over 10 bases. Germline trimming cut 3 bases from V and 3 bases from J; bases unmatched to any gene: 12. CDR3 length: 18 amino acids. From germline, CDR1 is LNHNV and CDR2 YYDKDF (reference sequence).

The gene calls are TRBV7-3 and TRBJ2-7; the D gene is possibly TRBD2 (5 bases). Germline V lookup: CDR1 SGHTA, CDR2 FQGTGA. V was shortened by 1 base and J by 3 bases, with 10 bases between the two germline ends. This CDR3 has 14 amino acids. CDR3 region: CASSLNARDYEQYF. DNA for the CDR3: TGTGCCAGCAGCTTAAACGCACGGGACTACGAGCAGTACTTC. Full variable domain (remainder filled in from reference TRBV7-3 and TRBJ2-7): GAGVSQTPSNKVTEKGKYVELRCDPISGHTALYWYRQSLGQGPEFLIYFQGTGAADDSGLPNDRFFAVRPEGSVSTLKIQRTERGDSAVYLCASSLNARDYEQYFGPGTRLTVT.

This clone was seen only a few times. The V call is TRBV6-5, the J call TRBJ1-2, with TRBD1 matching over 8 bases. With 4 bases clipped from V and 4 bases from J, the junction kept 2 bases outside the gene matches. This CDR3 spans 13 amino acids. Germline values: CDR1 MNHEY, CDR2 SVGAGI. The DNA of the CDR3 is TGTGCCAGCAGTTTCGGACAGGGCTATGGCTACACCTTC. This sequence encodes CASSFGQGYGYTF.

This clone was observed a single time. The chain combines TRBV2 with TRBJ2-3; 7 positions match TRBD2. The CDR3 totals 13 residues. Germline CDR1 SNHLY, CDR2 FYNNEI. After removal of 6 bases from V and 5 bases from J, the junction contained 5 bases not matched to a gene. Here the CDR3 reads CASRTGGRDTQYF. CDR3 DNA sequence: TGTGCCAGCAGGACGGGAGGCAGAGATACGCAGTATTTT.

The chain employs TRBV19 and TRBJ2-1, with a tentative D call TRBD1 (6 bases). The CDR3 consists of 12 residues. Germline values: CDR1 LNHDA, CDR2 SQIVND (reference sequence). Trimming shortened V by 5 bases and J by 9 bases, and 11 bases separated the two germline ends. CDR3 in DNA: TGTGCCAGTAGTCTCACAGGGACTGAGCAGTTCTTC. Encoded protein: CASSLTGTEQFF.

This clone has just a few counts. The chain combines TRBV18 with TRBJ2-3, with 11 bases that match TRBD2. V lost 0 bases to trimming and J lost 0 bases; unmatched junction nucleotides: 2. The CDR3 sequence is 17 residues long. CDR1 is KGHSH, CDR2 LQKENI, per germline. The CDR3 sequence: CASSPPLAGGSTDTQYF. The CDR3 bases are TGTGCCAGCTCACCACCGCTAGCGGGAGGCAGCACAGATACGCAGTATTTT. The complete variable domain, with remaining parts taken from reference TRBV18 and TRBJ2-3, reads NAGVMQNPRHLVRRRGQEARLRCSPMKGHSHVYWYRQLPEEGLKFMVYLQKENIIDESGMPKERFSAEFPKEGPSILRIQQVVRGDSAAYFCASSPPLAGGSTDTQYFGPGTRLTVL.

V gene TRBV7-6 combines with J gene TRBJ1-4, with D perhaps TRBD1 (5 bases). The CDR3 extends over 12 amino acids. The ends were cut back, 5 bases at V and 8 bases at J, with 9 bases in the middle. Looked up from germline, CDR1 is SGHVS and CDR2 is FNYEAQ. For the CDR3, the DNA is TGTGCCAGCAGCCCCGGGGGGGAAAAACTGTTTTTT. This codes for CASSPGGEKLFF.

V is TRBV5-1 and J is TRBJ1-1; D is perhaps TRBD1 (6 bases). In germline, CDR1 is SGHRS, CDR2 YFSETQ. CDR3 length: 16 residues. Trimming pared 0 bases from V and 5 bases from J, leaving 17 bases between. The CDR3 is CASSLETLQGGTEAFF. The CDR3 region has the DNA TGCGCCAGCAGCTTGGAGACTCTACAGGGTGGGACTGAAGCTTTCTTT.

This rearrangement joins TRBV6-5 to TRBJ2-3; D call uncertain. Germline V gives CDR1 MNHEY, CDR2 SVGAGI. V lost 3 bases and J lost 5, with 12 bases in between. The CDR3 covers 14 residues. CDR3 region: CASSYPRLGDTQYF. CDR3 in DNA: TGTGCCAGCAGTTATCCCCGACTGGGAGATACGCAGTATTTT.

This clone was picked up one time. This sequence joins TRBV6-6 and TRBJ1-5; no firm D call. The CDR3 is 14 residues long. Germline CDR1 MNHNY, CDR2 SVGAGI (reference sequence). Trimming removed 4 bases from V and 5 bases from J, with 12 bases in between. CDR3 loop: CASSWRFGDQPQHF. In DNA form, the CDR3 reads TGTGCCAGCAGTTGGAGGTTTGGGGATCAGCCCCAGCATTTT.

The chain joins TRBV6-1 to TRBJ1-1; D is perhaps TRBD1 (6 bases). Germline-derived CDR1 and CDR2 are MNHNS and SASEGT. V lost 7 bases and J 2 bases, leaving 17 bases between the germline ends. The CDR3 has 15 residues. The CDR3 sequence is CASKYRVYLNTEAFF. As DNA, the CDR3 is TGTGCCAGCAAGTACAGGGTGTACCTAAACACTGAAGCTTTCTTT.

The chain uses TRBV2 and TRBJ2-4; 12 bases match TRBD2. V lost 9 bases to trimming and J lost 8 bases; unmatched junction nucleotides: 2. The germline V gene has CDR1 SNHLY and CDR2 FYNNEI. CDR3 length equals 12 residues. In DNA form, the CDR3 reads TGTGCCAGTAGACTAGCGGGAGACATTCAGTACTTC. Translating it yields CASRLAGDIQYF.

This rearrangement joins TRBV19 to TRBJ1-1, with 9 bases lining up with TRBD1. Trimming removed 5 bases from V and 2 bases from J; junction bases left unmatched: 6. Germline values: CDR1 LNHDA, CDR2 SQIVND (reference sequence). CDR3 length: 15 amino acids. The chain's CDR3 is CASSADRGYNTEAFF. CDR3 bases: TGTGCCAGTAGTGCGGACAGGGGTTACAACACTGAAGCTTTCTTT.

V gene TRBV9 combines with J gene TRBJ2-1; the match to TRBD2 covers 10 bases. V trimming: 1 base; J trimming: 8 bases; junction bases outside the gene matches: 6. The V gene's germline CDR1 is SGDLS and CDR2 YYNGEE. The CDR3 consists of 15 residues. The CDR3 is CASSVSGTSVYEQFF. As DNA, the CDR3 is TGTGCCAGCAGCGTATCCGGGACTAGCGTTTATGAGCAGTTCTTC.

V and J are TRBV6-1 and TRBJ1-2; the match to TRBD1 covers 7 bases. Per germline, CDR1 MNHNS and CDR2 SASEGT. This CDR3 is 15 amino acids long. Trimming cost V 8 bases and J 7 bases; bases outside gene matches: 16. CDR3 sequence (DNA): TGTGCCAGCCGACGATCGGGACAGACACCCGGTGGCTACACCTTC. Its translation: CASRRSGQTPGGYTF.

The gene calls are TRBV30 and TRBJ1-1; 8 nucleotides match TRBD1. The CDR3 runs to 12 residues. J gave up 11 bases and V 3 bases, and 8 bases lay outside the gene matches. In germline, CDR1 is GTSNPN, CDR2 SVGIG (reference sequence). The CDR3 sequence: CAWRDRESCAFF. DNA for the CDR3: TGTGCCTGGAGGGACAGGGAATCCTGCGCTTTCTTT.

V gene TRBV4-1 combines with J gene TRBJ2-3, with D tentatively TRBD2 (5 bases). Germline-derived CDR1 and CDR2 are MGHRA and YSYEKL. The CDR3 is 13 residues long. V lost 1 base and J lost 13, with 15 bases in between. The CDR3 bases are TGCGCCAGCAGCCAAGTAGGGAGTGCCCGGGAGTATTTT. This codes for CASSQVGSAREYF.

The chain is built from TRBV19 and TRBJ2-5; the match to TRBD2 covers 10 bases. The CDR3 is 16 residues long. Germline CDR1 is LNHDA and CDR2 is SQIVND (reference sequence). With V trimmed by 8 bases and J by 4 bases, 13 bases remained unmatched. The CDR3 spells CASSRGGLAWGETQYF. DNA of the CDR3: TGTGCCAGTTCCAGGGGGGGACTAGCGTGGGGAGAGACCCAGTACTTC. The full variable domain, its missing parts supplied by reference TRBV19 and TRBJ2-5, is DGGITQSPKYLFRKEGQNVTLSCEQNLNHDAMYWYRQDPGQGLRLIYYSQIVNDFQKGDIAEGYSVSREKKESFPLTVTSAQKNPTAFYLCASSRGGLAWGETQYFGPGTRLLVL.

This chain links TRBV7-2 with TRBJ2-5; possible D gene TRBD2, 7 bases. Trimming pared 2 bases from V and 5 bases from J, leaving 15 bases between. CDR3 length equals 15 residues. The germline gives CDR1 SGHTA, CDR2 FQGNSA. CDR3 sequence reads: CASSLKVGGGETQYF. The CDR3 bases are TGTGCCAGCAGCTTAAAAGTGGGGGGGGGCGAGACCCAGTACTTC.

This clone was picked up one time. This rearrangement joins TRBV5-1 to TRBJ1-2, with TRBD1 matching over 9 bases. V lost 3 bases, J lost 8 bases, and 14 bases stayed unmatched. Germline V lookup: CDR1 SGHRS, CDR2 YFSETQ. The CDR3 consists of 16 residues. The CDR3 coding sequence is TGCGCCAGCAGCTATTCCCCACAGGGGGCAGAGGGAGGCTACACCTTC. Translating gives CASSYSPQGAEGGYTF.

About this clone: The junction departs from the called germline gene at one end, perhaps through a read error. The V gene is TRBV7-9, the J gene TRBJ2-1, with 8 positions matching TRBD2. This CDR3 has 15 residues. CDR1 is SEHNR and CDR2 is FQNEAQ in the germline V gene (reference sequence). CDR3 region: CSSSLQGREGNEQFF. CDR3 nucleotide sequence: TGTTCCAGCAGCTTACAGGGCCGGGAGGGCAATGAGCAGTTCTTC. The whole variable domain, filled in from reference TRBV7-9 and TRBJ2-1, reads DTGVSQNPRHKITKRGQNVTFRCDPISEHNRLYWYRQTLGQGPEFLTYFQNEAQLEKSRLLSDRFSAERPKGSFSTLEIQRTEQGDSAMYLCSSSLQGREGNEQFFGPGTRLTVL.

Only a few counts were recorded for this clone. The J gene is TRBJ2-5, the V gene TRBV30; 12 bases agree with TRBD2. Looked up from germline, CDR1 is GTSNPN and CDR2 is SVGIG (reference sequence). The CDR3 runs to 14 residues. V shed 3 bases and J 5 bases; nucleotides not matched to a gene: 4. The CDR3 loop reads CAWSRGLAGETQYF. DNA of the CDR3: TGTGCCTGGAGCCGAGGACTAGCGGGGGAGACCCAGTACTTC.

The CDR3 nucleotides are TGTGCCATCAGTGAGTCGATAAATTTCGCGAGCACAGATACGCAGTATTTT. Its translation: CAISESINFASTDTQYF. The V call is TRBV10-3, the J call TRBJ2-3; the D is unclear. CDR1 and CDR2 from the germline V gene are ENHRY and SYGVKD. The CDR3 has 17 residues. Trimming pared 0 bases from V and 0 bases from J, leaving 13 bases between.

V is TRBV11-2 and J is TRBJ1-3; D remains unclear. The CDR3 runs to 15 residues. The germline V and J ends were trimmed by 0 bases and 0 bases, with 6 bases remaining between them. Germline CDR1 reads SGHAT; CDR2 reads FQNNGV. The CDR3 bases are TGTGCCAGCAGCTTAGAGGTACACTCTGGAAACACCATATATTTT. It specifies CASSLEVHSGNTIYF.

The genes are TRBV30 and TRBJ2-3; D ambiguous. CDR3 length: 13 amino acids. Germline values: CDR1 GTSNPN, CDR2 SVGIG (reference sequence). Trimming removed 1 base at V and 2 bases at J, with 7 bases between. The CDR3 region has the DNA TGTGCCTGGAGTGCTGTCTCCACAGATACGCAGTATTTT. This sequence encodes CAWSAVSTDTQYF.

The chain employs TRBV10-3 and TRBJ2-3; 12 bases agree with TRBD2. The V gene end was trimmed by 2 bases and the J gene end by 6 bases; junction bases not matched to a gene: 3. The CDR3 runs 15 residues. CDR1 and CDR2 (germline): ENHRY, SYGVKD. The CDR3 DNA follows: TGTGCCATCAGTGAGGTTGGGACTAGCGGGGATACGCAGTATTTT. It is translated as CAISEVGTSGDTQYF.

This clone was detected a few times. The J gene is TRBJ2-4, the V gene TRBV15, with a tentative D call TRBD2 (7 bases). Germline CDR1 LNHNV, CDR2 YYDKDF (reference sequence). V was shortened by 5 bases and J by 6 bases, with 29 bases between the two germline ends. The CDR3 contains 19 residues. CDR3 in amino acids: CATSPRGGATSGTRNIQYF. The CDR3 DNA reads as TGTGCCACCAGCCCTCGTGGAGGGGCTACCAGCGGGACACGAAACATTCAGTACTTC.

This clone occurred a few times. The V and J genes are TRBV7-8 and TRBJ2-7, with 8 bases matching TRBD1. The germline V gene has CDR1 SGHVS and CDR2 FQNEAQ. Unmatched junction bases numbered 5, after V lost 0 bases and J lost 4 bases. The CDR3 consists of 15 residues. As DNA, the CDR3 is TGTGCCAGCAGCTTAGCGAGGACAGGGCCTTACGAGCAGTACTTC. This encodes CASSLARTGPYEQYF.

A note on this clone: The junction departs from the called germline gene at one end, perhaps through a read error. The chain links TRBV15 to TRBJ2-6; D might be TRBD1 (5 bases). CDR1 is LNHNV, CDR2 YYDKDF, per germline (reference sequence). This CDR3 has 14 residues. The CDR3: CATARFSGANGLTF. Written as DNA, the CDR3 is TGTGCCACTGCGAGATTCTCTGGGGCCAACGGCCTGACTTTC.